This entry lists 23 T cell receptor beta chains sequenced from one sample in a study of cytomegalovirus exposure and HLA in healthy donors. A multiplex PCR was run with 60 Vbeta primers and 13 Jbeta primers. Assay: immunoSEQ multiplex PCR; the TCRdb copy retains only in-frame clones and omits some. The table lists 100,000 or so clones, around 76% of them singletons. Sequencing was done on a sample of PBMCs. All receptors derive from a woman in her 40s in good health and CMV-seropositive.

V and J are TRBV5-4 and TRBJ2-7; 8 bases are shared with TRBD2. CDR3 length: 15 residues. Per the germline V gene, CDR1 is SGHNT and CDR2 is YYREEE (reference sequence). V lost 7 bases and J lost 0; bases outside the gene matches: 9. In DNA form, the CDR3 reads TGTGCCAGCGCCTCTGCCAGCGGGGGCTCCTACGAGCAGTACTTC. Protein sequence: CASASASGGSYEQYF. The variable domain in full, completed from reference TRBV5-4 and TRBJ2-7, reads ETGVTQSPTHLIKTRGQQVTLRCSSQSGHNTVSWYQQALGQGPQFIFQYYREEENGRGNFPPRFSGLQFPNYSSELNVNALELDDSALYLCASASASGGSYEQYFGPGTRLTVT.

The chain is built from TRBV6-1 and TRBJ1-5, with a weak D call TRBD1 (5 bases). Germline CDR1 and CDR2: MNHNS and SASEGT. V was pared by 0 bases and J by 7 bases, with 13 bases between. CDR3 size: 15 residues. The CDR3 here is CASSEAMGRGQPQHF. For the CDR3, the DNA is TGTGCCAGCAGTGAAGCCATGGGGAGGGGACAGCCCCAGCATTTT.

The chain has TRBV5-1 and TRBJ1-1, with D tentatively TRBD1 (6 bases). The germline V and J ends were trimmed by 6 bases and 3 bases, with 18 bases remaining between them. The CDR3 contains 15 residues. Germline V CDR1 and CDR2: SGHRS, YFSETQ. DNA of the CDR3: TGCGCCAGCAACCCCAGGGGATACGAGGACACTGAAGCTTTCTTT. Translated, it gives CASNPRGYEDTEAFF.

The chain is built from TRBV30 and TRBJ1-1; 8 bases fit TRBD1. J gave up 5 bases and V 3 bases, and 8 bases lay outside the gene matches. The V gene's germline CDR1 is GTSNPN and CDR2 SVGIG (reference sequence). The CDR3 contains 14 residues. The CDR3 DNA is TGTGCCTGGAGGGCTGACAGGGGATATACTGAAGCTTTCTTT. It is translated as CAWRADRGYTEAFF.

The CDR3 bases are TGTGCCAGCAGTGGTCACAGGGGGCGGAAAGAGACCCAGTACTTC. Its protein product is CASSGHRGRKETQYF. The chain employs TRBV25-1 and TRBJ2-5, with 9 nucleotides matching TRBD1. J gave up 3 bases and V 4 bases, and 6 bases lay outside the gene matches. CDR1 MGHDK and CDR2 SYGVNS come from the germline V gene. The CDR3 is 15 residues long.

The genes are TRBV29-1 and TRBJ1-1; D uncertain. Trimming removed 4 bases from V and 6 bases from J, with 15 bases in between. In germline, CDR1 is SQVTM, CDR2 ANQGSEA. This CDR3 is 13 amino acids long. The CDR3 is CSVGTVQRSEAFF. The CDR3 DNA reads TGCAGCGTTGGGACGGTACAGCGGTCTGAAGCTTTCTTT.

The gene calls are TRBV30 and TRBJ1-6, with D unclear. The length of the CDR3 is 14 residues. Per the germline V gene, CDR1 is GTSNPN and CDR2 is SVGIG (reference sequence). V lost 4 bases to trimming and J lost 6 bases, with 13 bases between them. The CDR3 is CAWTVAVINSPLHF. As DNA, the CDR3 is TGTGCCTGGACGGTAGCGGTTATTAATTCACCCCTCCACTTT.

J is TRBJ2-5 and V is TRBV27; D remains unclear. Trimming took off 5 bases at V and 2 bases at J, with 6 bases between the two ends. The CDR3 totals 12 residues. Germline values: CDR1 MNHEY, CDR2 SMNVEV (reference sequence). CDR3: CASSHTQETQYF. CDR3 nucleotide sequence: TGTGCCAGCAGTCACACGCAAGAGACCCAGTACTTC.

The chain links TRBV25-1 to TRBJ2-3; D is perhaps TRBD2 (6 bases). Germline V gene sequence: CDR1 MGHDK, CDR2 SYGVNS. This CDR3 contains 18 residues. Trimming pared 3 bases from V and 0 bases from J, leaving 19 bases between. This chain's CDR3 is CASSDPSGTFSSTDTQYF. CDR3 in DNA: TGTGCCAGCAGTGATCCCTCCGGGACTTTTTCTAGCACAGATACGCAGTATTTT.

V usage is TRBV12-5 and J usage is TRBJ2-1; the match to TRBD2 covers 11 bases. V gave up 6 bases and J gave up 13 bases; unmatched junction bases: 14. Germline CDR1 reads LGHNT; CDR2 reads FRNRAP. CDR3 length equals 15 residues. The CDR3 DNA is TGTGCTAGTGGGTTGAATTGGGGGACTAGCGGCCCCCAGTTCTTC. Residues: CASGLNWGTSGPQFF. The full variable domain, in which reference TRBV12-5 and TRBJ2-1 provide the parts outside the CDR3, is DARVTQTPRHKVTEMGQEVTMRCQPILGHNTVFWYRQTMMQGLELLAYFRNRAPLDDSGMPKDRFSAEMPDATLATLKIQPSEPRDSAVYFCASGLNWGTSGPQFFGPGTRLTVL.

The V gene is TRBV4-1, the J gene TRBJ2-7; D remains unclear. Germline values: CDR1 MGHRA, CDR2 YSYEKL. This CDR3 contains 15 residues. Trimming shortened V by 0 bases and J by 0 bases, and 9 bases separated the two germline ends. The CDR3 bases are TGCGCCAGCAGCCAAGAACCGCTTAGCTCCTACGAGCAGTACTTC. Amino acid sequence: CASSQEPLSSYEQYF.

The chain combines TRBV11-2 with TRBJ1-1, with D maybe TRBD1 (6 bases). Trimming stripped 3 bases from V and 1 base from J, with 6 bases between. The germline CDR1 and CDR2 sequences are SGHAT and FQNNGV. CDR3 size: 13 residues. The CDR3 spells CASSLDRNTEAFF. CDR3 nucleotides: TGTGCCAGCAGCTTGGACAGGAACACTGAAGCTTTCTTT.

The rearrangement uses TRBV29-1 and TRBJ2-5; the D is unclear. The CDR3 length is 10 residues. Germline V gene sequence: CDR1 SQVTM, CDR2 ANQGSEA. Trimming pared 4 bases from V and 5 bases from J, leaving 5 bases between. In DNA form, the CDR3 reads TGCAGCGTTGGGCAGGAGACCCAGTACTTC. Its translation: CSVGQETQYF.

The rearrangement uses TRBV5-4 and TRBJ2-7; D perhaps matches TRBD1 (6 bases). V was pared by 3 bases and J by 2 bases, with 12 bases between. This CDR3 comprises 14 residues. Germline-derived CDR1 and CDR2 are SGHNT and YYREEE (reference sequence). This chain's CDR3 is CASSWGQPTYEQYF. CDR3 DNA: TGTGCCAGCAGCTGGGGGCAGCCGACCTACGAGCAGTACTTC.

The chain links TRBV30 to TRBJ1-3; D is uncertain. The germline CDR1 and CDR2 sequences are GTSNPN and SVGIG (reference sequence). The V gene lost 0 bases and the J gene lost 4 bases, with 10 bases spanning the gap. The CDR3 covers 14 residues. DNA of the CDR3: TGTGCCTGGAGTGTAGCCCTAGTGGGAAACACCATATATTTT. Translated, it gives CAWSVALVGNTIYF.

This rearrangement joins TRBV6-1 to TRBJ2-5; 12 nucleotides agree with TRBD2. With V trimmed by 5 bases and J by 0 bases, 1 base remained unmatched. The CDR3 loop spans 15 amino acids. CDR1 and CDR2 (germline): MNHNS, SASEGT. In DNA form, the CDR3 reads TGTGCCAGCAGTACTAGCGGGGGGTACCAAGAGACCCAGTACTTC. Encoded protein: CASSTSGGYQETQYF.

This chain connects TRBV6-6 to TRBJ1-1; tentative D call: TRBD1 (5 bases). Trimming pared 2 bases from V and 3 bases from J, leaving 7 bases between. The CDR3 length is 13 residues. CDR1 and CDR2 from the germline V gene are MNHNY and SVGAGI (reference sequence). CDR3 sequence: CASSYQGYTEAFF. In DNA, the CDR3 is TGTGCCAGCAGTTACCAGGGTTACACTGAAGCTTTCTTT.

This rearrangement joins TRBV27 to TRBJ1-6, with TRBD1 as a possible D gene (5 bases). Per germline, CDR1 MNHEY and CDR2 SMNVEV (reference sequence). CDR3 length: 14 amino acids. V was trimmed by 3 bases and J by 3 bases, leaving 6 bases between them. The CDR3 region has the DNA TGTGCCAGCAGTTTCAGGGTCTATAATTCACCCCTCCACTTT. Its protein product is CASSFRVYNSPLHF.

This clone has just a few counts. The chain carries TRBV9 and TRBJ2-7; D perhaps matches TRBD1 (5 bases). Germline assignment: CDR1 SGDLS and CDR2 YYNGEE. V lost 1 base and J 3 bases, leaving 17 bases between the germline ends. The CDR3 extends over 16 amino acids. CDR3 protein: CASSVIEGAAFYEQYF. DNA for the CDR3: TGTGCCAGCAGCGTAATAGAAGGGGCTGCCTTCTACGAGCAGTACTTC.

The chain couples TRBV30 to TRBJ1-1; a possible D gene is TRBD1 (6 bases). The length of the CDR3 is 13 residues. The ends were cut back, 3 bases at V and 5 bases at J, with 13 bases in the middle. Per the germline V gene, CDR1 is GTSNPN and CDR2 is SVGIG (reference sequence). The CDR3 DNA is TGTGCCTGGAGCAAACAGGGTGGTACTGAAGCTTTCTTT. Its translation: CAWSKQGGTEAFF.

The CDR3 loop is CAWTIRQGFYGYTF. The CDR3 nucleotides read TGTGCCTGGACCATCAGACAGGGCTTCTATGGCTACACCTTC. The rearrangement links TRBV30 to TRBJ1-2; 7 bases map to TRBD1. This CDR3 region has 14 residues. Unmatched junction bases numbered 9, after V lost 4 bases and J lost 4 bases. The V gene's germline CDR1 is GTSNPN and CDR2 SVGIG (reference sequence).

J is TRBJ1-3 and V is TRBV5-4; 7 positions match TRBD1. The CDR3 has 14 amino acids. Germline CDR1 reads SGHNT; CDR2 reads YYREEE (reference sequence). The junction had 1 base not matched to a gene; V was cut back by 4 bases and J by 0 bases. In nucleotides, the CDR3 is TGTGCCAGCAGCCAGGGGGACTCTGGAAACACCATATATTTT. This gives the protein CASSQGDSGNTIYF.

This chain joins TRBV5-6 and TRBJ2-5; 10 nucleotides line up with TRBD2. This CDR3 has 14 amino acids. J was trimmed by 5 bases and V by 5 bases; bases with no gene match: 6. The germline CDR1 and CDR2 sequences are SGHDT and YYEEEE. The CDR3 region is CASRQRGGLETQYF. CDR3 bases: TGTGCCAGCAGACAGCGGGGGGGCCTGGAGACCCAGTACTTC.